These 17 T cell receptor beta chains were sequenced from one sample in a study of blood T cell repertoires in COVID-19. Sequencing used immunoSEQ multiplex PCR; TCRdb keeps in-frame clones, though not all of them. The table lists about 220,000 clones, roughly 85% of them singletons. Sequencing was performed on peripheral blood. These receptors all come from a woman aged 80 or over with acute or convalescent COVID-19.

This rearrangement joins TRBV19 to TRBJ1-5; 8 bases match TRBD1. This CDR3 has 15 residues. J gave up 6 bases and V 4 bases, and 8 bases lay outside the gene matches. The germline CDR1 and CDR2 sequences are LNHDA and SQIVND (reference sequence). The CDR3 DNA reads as TGTGCCAGTAGTAATACAGGGGGATCGAGTCAGCCCCAGCATTTT. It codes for CASSNTGGSSQPQHF.

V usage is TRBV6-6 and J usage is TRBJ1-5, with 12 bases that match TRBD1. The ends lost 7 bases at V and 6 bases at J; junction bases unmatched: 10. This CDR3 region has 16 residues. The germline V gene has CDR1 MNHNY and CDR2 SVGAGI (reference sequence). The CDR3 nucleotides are TGTGCCAGCACCATTCCGGGACAGGGGGCCCCTCAGCCCCAGCATTTT. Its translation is CASTIPGQGAPQPQHF.

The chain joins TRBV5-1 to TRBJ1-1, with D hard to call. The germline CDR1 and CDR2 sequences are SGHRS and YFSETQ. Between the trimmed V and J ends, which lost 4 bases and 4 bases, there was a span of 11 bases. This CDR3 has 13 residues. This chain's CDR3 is CASSPRGGTEAFF. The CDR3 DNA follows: TGCGCCAGCAGCCCCAGAGGCGGCACTGAAGCTTTCTTT.

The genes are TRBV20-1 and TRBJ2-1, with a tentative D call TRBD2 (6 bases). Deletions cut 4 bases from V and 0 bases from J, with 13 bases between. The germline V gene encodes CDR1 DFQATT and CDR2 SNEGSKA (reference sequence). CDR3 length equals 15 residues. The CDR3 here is CSATDRGSSYNEQFF. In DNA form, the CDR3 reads TGCAGTGCTACTGACCGGGGGAGCTCCTACAATGAGCAGTTCTTC.

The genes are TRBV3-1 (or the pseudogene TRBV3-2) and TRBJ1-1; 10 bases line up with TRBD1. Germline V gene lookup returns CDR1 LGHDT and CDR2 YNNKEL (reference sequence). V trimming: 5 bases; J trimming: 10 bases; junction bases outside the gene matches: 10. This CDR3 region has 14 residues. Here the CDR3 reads CASSFRDRGKTAFF. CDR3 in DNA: TGTGCCAGCAGCTTCCGGGACAGGGGAAAGACAGCTTTCTTT.

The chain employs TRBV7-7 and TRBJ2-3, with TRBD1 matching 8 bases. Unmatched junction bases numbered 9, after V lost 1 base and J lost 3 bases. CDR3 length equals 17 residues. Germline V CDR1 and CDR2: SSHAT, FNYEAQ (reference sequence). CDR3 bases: TGTGCCAGCAGCTTAGGTCCACTCAGGACAGGGACAGATACGCAGTATTTT. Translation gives CASSLGPLRTGTDTQYF.

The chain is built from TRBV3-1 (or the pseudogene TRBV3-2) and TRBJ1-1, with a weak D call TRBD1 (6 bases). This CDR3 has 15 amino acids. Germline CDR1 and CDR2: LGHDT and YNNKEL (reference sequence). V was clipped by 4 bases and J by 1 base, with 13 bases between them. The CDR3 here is CASSRWGHSNTEAFF. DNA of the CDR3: TGTGCCAGCAGCCGATGGGGACACTCGAACACTGAAGCTTTCTTT.

The CDR3 region is CASSQVSGGHTEAFF. As DNA, the CDR3 is TGTGCCAGCAGCCAAGTTTCAGGGGGCCACACTGAAGCTTTCTTT. This chain connects TRBV4-2 to TRBJ1-1; 8 bases are shared with TRBD1. The CDR3 totals 15 residues. CDR1 and CDR2 (germline): LGHNA, YNFKEQ. After removal of 1 base from V and 3 bases from J, the junction contained 4 bases not matched to a gene.

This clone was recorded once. For the CDR3, the DNA is TGTGCCAGCAGCGTAACCCAGGGTGAAGCTTTCTTT. It specifies CASSVTQGEAFF. The rearrangement uses TRBV9 and TRBJ1-1, with D maybe TRBD1 (5 bases). The CDR3 extends over 12 amino acids. V lost 1 base, J lost 7 bases, and 8 bases lay in between. The germline CDR1 and CDR2 sequences are SGDLS and YYNGEE.

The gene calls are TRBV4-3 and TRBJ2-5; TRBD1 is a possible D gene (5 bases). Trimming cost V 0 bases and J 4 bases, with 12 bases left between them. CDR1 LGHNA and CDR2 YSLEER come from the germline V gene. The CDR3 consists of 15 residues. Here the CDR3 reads CASSQDWGRGETQYF. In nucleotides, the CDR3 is TGCGCCAGCAGCCAAGATTGGGGAAGGGGAGAGACCCAGTACTTC.

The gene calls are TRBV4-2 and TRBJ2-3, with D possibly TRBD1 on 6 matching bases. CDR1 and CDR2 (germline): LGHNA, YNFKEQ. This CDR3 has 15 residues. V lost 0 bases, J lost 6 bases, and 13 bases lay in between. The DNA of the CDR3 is TGTGCCAGCAGCCAAGAAAGGGGAAGGGGGGATACGCAGTATTTT. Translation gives CASSQERGRGDTQYF.

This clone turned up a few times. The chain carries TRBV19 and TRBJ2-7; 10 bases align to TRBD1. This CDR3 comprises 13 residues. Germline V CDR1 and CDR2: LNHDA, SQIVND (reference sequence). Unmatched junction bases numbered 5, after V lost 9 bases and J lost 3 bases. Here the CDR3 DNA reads TGTGCCAGCGGGACAGGGGATAGCTACGAGCAGTACTTC. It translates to CASGTGDSYEQYF.

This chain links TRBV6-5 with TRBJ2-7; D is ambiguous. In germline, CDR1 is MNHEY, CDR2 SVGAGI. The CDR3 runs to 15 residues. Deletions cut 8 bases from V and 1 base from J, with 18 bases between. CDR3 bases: TGTGCCAGCCGAACGCCTCGACTGCGGTCCTACGAGCAGTACTTC. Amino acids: CASRTPRLRSYEQYF.

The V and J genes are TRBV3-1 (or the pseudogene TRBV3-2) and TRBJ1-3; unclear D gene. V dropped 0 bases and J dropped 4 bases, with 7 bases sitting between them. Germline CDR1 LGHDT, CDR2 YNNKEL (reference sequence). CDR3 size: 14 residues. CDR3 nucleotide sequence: TGTGCCAGCAGCCAAGAGGGCCCAGGAAACACCATATATTTT. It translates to CASSQEGPGNTIYF.

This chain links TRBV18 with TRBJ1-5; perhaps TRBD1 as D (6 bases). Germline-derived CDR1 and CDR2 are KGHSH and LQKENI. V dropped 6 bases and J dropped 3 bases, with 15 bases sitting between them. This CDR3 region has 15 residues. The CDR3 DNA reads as TGTGCCAGCTCCCTAGAGGGGGATTTCAATCAGCCCCAGCATTTT. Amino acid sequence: CASSLEGDFNQPQHF.

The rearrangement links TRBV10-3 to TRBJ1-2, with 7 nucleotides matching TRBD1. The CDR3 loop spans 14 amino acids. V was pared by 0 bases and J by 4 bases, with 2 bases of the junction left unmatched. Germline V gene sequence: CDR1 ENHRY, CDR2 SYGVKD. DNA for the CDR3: TGTGCCATCAGTGAGTCGGGACAGAGCTATGGCTACACCTTC. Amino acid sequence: CAISESGQSYGYTF.

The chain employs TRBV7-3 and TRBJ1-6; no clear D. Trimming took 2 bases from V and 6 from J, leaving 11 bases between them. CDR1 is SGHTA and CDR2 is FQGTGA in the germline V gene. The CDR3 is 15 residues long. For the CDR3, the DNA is TGTGCCAGCAGCTTAGTCGCAGGCTTTAATTCACCCCTCCACTTT. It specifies CASSLVAGFNSPLHF.